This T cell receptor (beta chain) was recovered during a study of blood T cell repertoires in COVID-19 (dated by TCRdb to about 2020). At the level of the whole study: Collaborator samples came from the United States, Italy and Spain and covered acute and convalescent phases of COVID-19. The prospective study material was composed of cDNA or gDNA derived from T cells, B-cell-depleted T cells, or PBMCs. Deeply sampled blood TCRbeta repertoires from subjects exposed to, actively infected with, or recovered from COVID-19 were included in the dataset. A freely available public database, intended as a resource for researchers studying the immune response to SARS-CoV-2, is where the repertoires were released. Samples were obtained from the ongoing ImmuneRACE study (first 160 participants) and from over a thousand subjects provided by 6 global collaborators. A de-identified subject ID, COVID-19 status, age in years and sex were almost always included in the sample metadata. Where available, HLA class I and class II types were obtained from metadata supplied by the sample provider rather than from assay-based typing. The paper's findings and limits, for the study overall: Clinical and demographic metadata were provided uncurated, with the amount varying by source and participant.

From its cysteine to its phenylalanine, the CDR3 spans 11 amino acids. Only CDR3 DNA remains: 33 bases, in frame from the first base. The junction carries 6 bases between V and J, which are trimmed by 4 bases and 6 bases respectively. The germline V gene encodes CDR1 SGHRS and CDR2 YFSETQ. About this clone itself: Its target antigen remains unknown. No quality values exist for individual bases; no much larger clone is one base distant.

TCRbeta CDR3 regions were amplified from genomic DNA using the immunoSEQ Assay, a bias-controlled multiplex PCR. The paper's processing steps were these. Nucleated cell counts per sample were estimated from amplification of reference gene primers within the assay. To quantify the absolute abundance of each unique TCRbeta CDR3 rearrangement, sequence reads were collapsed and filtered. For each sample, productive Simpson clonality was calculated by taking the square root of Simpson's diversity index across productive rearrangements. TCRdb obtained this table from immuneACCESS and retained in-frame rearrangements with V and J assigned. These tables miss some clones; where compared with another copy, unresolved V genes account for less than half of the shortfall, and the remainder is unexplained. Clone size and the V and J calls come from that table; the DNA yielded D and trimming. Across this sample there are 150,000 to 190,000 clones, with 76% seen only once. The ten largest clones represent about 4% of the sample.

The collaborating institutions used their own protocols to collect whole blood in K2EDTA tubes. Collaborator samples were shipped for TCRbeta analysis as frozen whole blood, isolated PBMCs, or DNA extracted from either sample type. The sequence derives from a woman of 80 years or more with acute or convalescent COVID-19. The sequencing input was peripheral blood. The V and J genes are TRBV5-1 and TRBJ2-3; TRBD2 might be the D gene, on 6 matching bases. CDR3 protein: CASSGGDTQYF. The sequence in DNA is TGCGCCAGCAGCGGGGGGGATACGCAGTATTTT. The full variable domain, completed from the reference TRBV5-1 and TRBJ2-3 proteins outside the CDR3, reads KAGVTQTPRYLIKTRGQQVTLSCSPISGHRSVSWYQQTPGQGLQFLFEYFSETQRNKGNFPGRFSGRQFSNSRSEMNVSTLELGDSALYLCASSGGDTQYFGPGTRLTVL.